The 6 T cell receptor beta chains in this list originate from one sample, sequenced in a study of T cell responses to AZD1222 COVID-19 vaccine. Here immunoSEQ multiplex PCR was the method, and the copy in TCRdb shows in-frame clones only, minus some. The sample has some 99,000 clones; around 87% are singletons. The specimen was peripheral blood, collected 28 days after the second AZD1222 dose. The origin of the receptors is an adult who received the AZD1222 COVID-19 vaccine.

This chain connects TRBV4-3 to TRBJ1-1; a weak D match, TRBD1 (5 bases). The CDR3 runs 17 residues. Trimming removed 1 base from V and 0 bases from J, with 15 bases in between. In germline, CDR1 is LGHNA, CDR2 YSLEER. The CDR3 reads CASSQVEGSSMNTEAFF. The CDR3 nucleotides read TGCGCCAGCAGCCAAGTAGAGGGGTCTTCCATGAACACTGAAGCTTTCTTT.

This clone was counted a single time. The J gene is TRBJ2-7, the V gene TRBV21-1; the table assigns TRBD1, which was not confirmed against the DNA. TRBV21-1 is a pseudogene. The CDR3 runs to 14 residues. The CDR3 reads CASSKEGRVHEQYF. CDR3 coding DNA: TGTGCCAGCAGCAAAGAGGGCAGGGTCCACGAGCAGTACTTC.

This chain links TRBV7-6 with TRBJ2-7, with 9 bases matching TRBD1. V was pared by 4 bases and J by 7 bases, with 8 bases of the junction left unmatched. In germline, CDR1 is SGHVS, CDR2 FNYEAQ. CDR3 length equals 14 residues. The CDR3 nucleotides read TGTGCCAGCAGCTCAGACAGGGGGGATGAAGAGCAGTACTTC. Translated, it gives CASSSDRGDEEQYF.

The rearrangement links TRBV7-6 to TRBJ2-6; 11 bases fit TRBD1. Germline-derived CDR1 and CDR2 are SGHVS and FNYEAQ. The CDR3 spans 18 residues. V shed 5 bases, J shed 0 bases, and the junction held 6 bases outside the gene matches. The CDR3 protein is CASSPSGTGGSGANVLTF. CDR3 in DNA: TGTGCCAGCAGCCCATCCGGGACAGGGGGCTCTGGGGCCAACGTCCTGACTTTC.

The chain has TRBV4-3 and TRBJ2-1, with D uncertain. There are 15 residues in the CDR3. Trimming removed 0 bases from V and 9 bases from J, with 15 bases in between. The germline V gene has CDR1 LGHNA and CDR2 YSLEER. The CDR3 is CASSQDRNPAVEQFF. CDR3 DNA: TGCGCCAGCAGCCAAGATCGAAATCCAGCAGTTGAGCAGTTCTTC.

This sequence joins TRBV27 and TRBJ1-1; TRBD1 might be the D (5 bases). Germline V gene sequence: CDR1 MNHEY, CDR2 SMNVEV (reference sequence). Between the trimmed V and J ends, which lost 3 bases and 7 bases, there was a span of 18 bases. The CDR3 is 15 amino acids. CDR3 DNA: TGTGCCAGCAGTTTCGGGAAGGGGAGACTCGGTGAAGCTTTCTTT. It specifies CASSFGKGRLGEAFF.